Below, 21 T cell receptor beta chains from the same sample are listed, as sequenced in a study of blood T cell repertoires in COVID-19. Sequenced by immunoSEQ multiplex PCR; TCRdb stores in-frame clones only, minus some. The data contain roughly 12,000 clones, almost 85% of them singletons. Material for sequencing was peripheral blood. The receptors here all came from a man older than 75 with acute or convalescent COVID-19.

This clone was seen only once. At one of its ends the junction is not consistent with the germline gene, which may arise from a read error. V is TRBV27 and J is TRBJ2-1; 9 bases align to TRBD2. The germline V gene has CDR1 MNHEY and CDR2 SMNVEV (reference sequence). This CDR3 spans 15 amino acids. The CDR3 DNA reads as TGTGCCAGCGGTTTAACGCGGGGGGGCCTCAATGAGCAGTTCTTC. This codes for CASGLTRGGLNEQFF.

This chain uses TRBV29-1 with TRBJ2-5, with D perhaps TRBD2 (6 bases). The V and J ends lost 3 bases and 7 bases respectively, with 15 bases between them. This CDR3 comprises 13 residues. The germline V gene has CDR1 SQVTM and CDR2 ANQGSEA. The CDR3 DNA reads TGCAGCGTTGACGGACTAACCGTGGGGACCCAGTACTTC. Translation gives CSVDGLTVGTQYF.

This rearrangement joins TRBV6-5 to TRBJ2-1, with D tentatively TRBD2 (5 bases). CDR3 length equals 13 residues. Looked up from germline, CDR1 is MNHEY and CDR2 is SVGAGI. The V and J ends lost 2 bases and 6 bases respectively, with 8 bases between them. The chain's CDR3 is CASSYGSANEQFF. The CDR3 nucleotides are TGTGCCAGCAGTTACGGTAGCGCCAATGAGCAGTTCTTC.

This chain joins TRBV28 and TRBJ2-5; 11 nucleotides agree with TRBD2. The CDR3 sequence is 14 residues long. Germline CDR1 and CDR2: MDHEN and SYDVKM. With 5 bases clipped from V and 5 bases from J, the junction kept 4 bases outside the gene matches. CDR3 coding DNA: TGTGCCAGCAGTCTACTAGCGGGGGCGGAGACCCAGTACTTC. Translating it yields CASSLLAGAETQYF.

The chain is built from TRBV19 and TRBJ2-2; 11 positions agree with TRBD1. Unmatched junction bases numbered 13, after V lost 5 bases and J lost 5 bases. This CDR3 comprises 18 residues. Germline-derived CDR1 and CDR2 are LNHDA and SQIVND (reference sequence). The CDR3 DNA is TGTGCCAGTAGTCCGACCCTCGGACAGGGGGCGCGAACCGGGGAGCTGTTTTTT. Translation gives CASSPTLGQGARTGELFF.

CDR3 loop: CASSSGGPYNEQFF. The CDR3 coding sequence is TGTGCCAGCAGTAGCGGGGGCCCCTACAATGAGCAGTTCTTC. V is TRBV9 and J is TRBJ2-1; 9 bases align to TRBD2. This CDR3 is built from 14 residues. Trimming removed 5 bases from V and 2 bases from J; junction bases left unmatched: 2. The germline V gene has CDR1 SGDLS and CDR2 YYNGEE. Looking up the rest from reference TRBV9 and TRBJ2-1 gives the full variable domain: DSGVTQTPKHLITATGQRVTLRCSPRSGDLSVYWYQQSLDQGLQFLIQYYNGEERAKGNILERFSAQQFPDLHSELNLSSLELGDSALYFCASSSGGPYNEQFFGPGTRLTVL.

The V call is TRBV7-2, the J call TRBJ2-3; 10 nucleotides align to TRBD2. This CDR3 comprises 16 residues. From germline, CDR1 is SGHTA and CDR2 FQGNSA. Trimming at V came to 5 bases and at J to 1 base, leaving 6 bases not matched to a gene. The CDR3 protein is CASSLQAGGGTDTQYF. CDR3 DNA: TGTGCCAGCAGCCTCCAAGCGGGGGGGGGCACAGATACGCAGTATTTT.

The V call is TRBV15, the J call TRBJ1-5, with unresolved D. Deletions cut 0 bases from V and 6 bases from J, with 6 bases between. Per the germline V gene, CDR1 is LNHNV and CDR2 is YYDKDF (reference sequence). The CDR3 has 13 residues. Here the CDR3 reads CATSRDSRQPQHF. DNA for the CDR3: TGTGCCACCAGCAGAGATTCGCGTCAGCCCCAGCATTTT. Full variable domain (rest looked up from reference TRBV15 and TRBJ1-5): DAMVIQNPRYQVTQFGKPVTLSCSQTLNHNVMYWYQQKSSQAPKLLFHYYDKDFNNEADTPDNFQSRRPNTSFCFLDIRSPGLGDTAMYLCATSRDSRQPQHFGDGTRLSIL.

The V call is TRBV25-1, the J call TRBJ1-2; a possible D gene is TRBD1 (6 bases). Germline values: CDR1 MGHDK, CDR2 SYGVNS. Trimming removed 1 base at V and 5 bases at J, with 14 bases between. The CDR3 consists of 15 residues. The CDR3 coding sequence is TGTGCCAGCAGTGAATTTTCGGGACAAGCTTATGGCTACACCTTC. Translating gives CASSEFSGQAYGYTF.

This chain connects TRBV3-1 (or the pseudogene TRBV3-2) to TRBJ1-4; a weak D match, TRBD1 (6 bases). V dropped 0 bases and J dropped 15 bases, with 17 bases sitting between them. The CDR3 extends over 14 amino acids. Germline lookup yields CDR1 LGHDT and CDR2 YNNKEL (reference sequence). The CDR3 is CASSQDTTGREVFF. The CDR3 nucleotides are TGTGCCAGCAGCCAAGATACGACAGGTCGGGAAGTGTTTTTT.

V is TRBV5-6 and J is TRBJ1-2; 7 bases agree with TRBD1. The J segment lost 4 bases and the V segment lost 4 bases, leaving 7 bases of the junction unmatched. The CDR3 is 14 amino acids. Germline V gene lookup returns CDR1 SGHDT and CDR2 YYEEEE. The CDR3 spells CASSLSGTVYGYTF. CDR3 coding DNA: TGTGCCAGCAGCCTATCCGGGACAGTCTATGGCTACACCTTC. The full variable domain, its missing parts supplied by reference TRBV5-6 and TRBJ1-2, is DAGVTQSPTHLIKTRGQQVTLRCSPKSGHDTVSWYQQALGQGPQFIFQYYEEEERQRGNFPDRFSGHQFPNYSSELNVNALLLGDSALYLCASSLSGTVYGYTFGSGTRLTVV.

V and J are TRBV6-5 and TRBJ1-6; 11 bases are shared with TRBD1. Germline values: CDR1 MNHEY, CDR2 SVGAGI. J was trimmed by 7 bases and V by 6 bases; bases with no gene match: 2. CDR3 size: 14 residues. The CDR3 DNA follows: TGTGCCAGCAGCCGGACAGGGGGCAATTCACCCCTCCACTTT. It specifies CASSRTGGNSPLHF.

The chain is built from TRBV18 and TRBJ1-6; no clear D. CDR3 length equals 14 residues. Per germline, CDR1 KGHSH and CDR2 LQKENI. Trimming pared 1 base from V and 5 bases from J, leaving 6 bases between. The CDR3 is CASSPLADNSPLHF. The CDR3 nucleotides are TGTGCCAGCTCACCACTGGCCGATAATTCACCCCTCCACTTT.

The chain couples TRBV7-3 to TRBJ2-1; 8 nucleotides agree with TRBD2. Trimming took 0 bases from V and 8 from J; bases not matched to a gene: 6. CDR1 and CDR2 (germline): SGHTA, FQGTGA. The CDR3 length is 15 residues. The chain's CDR3 is CASSLTLAVYDEQFF. The CDR3 DNA reads TGTGCCAGCAGCTTAACACTAGCGGTGTATGATGAGCAGTTCTTC.

DNA of the CDR3: TGTGCCAGCAGTTTAACCCCTACAGGGCCTGGGGCCAACGTCCTGACTTTC. Translation: CASSLTPTGPGANVLTF. The J gene is TRBJ2-6, the V gene TRBV28; TRBD1 is a possible D gene (6 bases). Germline CDR1 reads MDHEN; CDR2 reads SYDVKM. Trimming removed 2 bases at V and 2 bases at J, with 13 bases between. The CDR3 is made up of 17 amino acids.

This clone showed up just a few times. The V and J genes are TRBV9 and TRBJ1-1; D perhaps matches TRBD1 (6 bases). The CDR3 has 14 residues. From germline, CDR1 is SGDLS and CDR2 YYNGEE. Trimming cost V 3 bases and J 1 base, with 10 bases left between them. The CDR3 nucleotides are TGTGCCAGCAGCGAAGCACAGGGGAACACTGAAGCTTTCTTT. Its protein is CASSEAQGNTEAFF.

This chain connects TRBV18 to TRBJ2-3, with 11 bases aligning to TRBD2. Per germline, CDR1 KGHSH and CDR2 LQKENI. J was trimmed by 3 bases and V by 5 bases; bases with no gene match: 4. This CDR3 comprises 15 residues. The CDR3 spells CASSALAGETDTQYF. In DNA, the CDR3 is TGTGCCAGCTCAGCACTAGCGGGGGAAACAGATACGCAGTATTTT.

The chain employs TRBV19 and TRBJ2-3, with TRBD2 matching over 7 bases. Per germline, CDR1 LNHDA and CDR2 SQIVND (reference sequence). The CDR3 extends over 15 amino acids. The trim removed 5 bases at V and 4 bases at J, leaving 9 bases unmatched. CDR3 coding DNA: TGTGCCAGTAGTCCCCCTGGCGGGGGATCAGATACGCAGTATTTT. This sequence encodes CASSPPGGGSDTQYF.

The CDR3 DNA reads as TGTGCCAGCAGCCAAACTAGCGGCGGATCCTACAATGAGCAGTTCTTC. Translating it yields CASSQTSGGSYNEQFF. The V gene is TRBV7-3, the J gene TRBJ2-1, with 8 positions matching TRBD2. Germline V gene data show CDR1 as SGHTA and CDR2 as FQGTGA. CDR3 size: 16 residues. Losses at the gene ends were 5 bases for V and 1 base for J; bases not matched to a gene: 7.

This clone was found a few times. V gene TRBV19 combines with J gene TRBJ1-4; possible D gene TRBD1, 6 bases. V was clipped by 7 bases and J by 8 bases, with 14 bases between them. Germline CDR1 reads LNHDA; CDR2 reads SQIVND (reference sequence). The CDR3 consists of 13 residues. The CDR3 DNA is TGTGCCAGTACCAGGGGTTTTGGAGAAAAACTGTTTTTT. Translating it yields CASTRGFGEKLFF.

The genes are TRBV7-3 and TRBJ1-2; D uncertain. The germline V and J ends were trimmed by 1 base and 6 bases, with 12 bases remaining between them. CDR1 is SGHTA, CDR2 FQGTGA, per germline. The CDR3 sequence is 14 residues long. The CDR3 reads CASSLKPRSDGYTF. The CDR3 DNA is TGTGCCAGCAGCTTAAAGCCCAGGTCGGATGGCTACACCTTC.